One and the same sample provided the 8 T cell receptor beta chains below, sequenced in a study of PD-L1 blockade in urothelial cancer. Clones were sequenced by immunoSEQ multiplex PCR, and TCRdb holds only the in-frame ones, with some missing. The sample gives about 110,000 clones, approximately 86% of which show up once; approximately 2.4% is in the top ten. The sequencing used PBMCs, collected around atezolizumab (anti-PD-L1) treatment. The receptors were sampled from a man aged 50 to 60 with urothelial cancer.

V usage is TRBV4-1 and J usage is TRBJ2-7; 13 positions agree with TRBD2. V gave up 1 base and J gave up 4 bases; unmatched junction bases: 4. Germline CDR1 MGHRA, CDR2 YSYEKL. The CDR3 length is 16 residues. The CDR3 DNA reads TGCGCCAGCAGCCAAGGGACTAGCGGGAGAATATACGAGCAGTACTTC. Translating gives CASSQGTSGRIYEQYF.

V is TRBV30 and J is TRBJ2-2; a possible D gene is TRBD1 (5 bases). The length of the CDR3 is 13 residues. V shed 3 bases and J shed 4 bases, with 9 bases lying between them. Germline V gene data show CDR1 as GTSNPN and CDR2 as SVGIG (reference sequence). In DNA form, the CDR3 reads TGTGCCTGGAGAACACAGGCCACCGGGGAGCTGTTTTTT. Encoded protein: CAWRTQATGELFF.

The chain carries TRBV9 and TRBJ2-6; D is unclear. The germline V gene has CDR1 SGDLS and CDR2 YYNGEE. The CDR3 runs to 17 residues. The V end was cut by 0 bases, the J end by 0 bases, with 10 bases between. DNA for the CDR3: TGTGCCAGCAGCGTAGAGTTAGACATCTCTGGGGCCAACGTCCTGACTTTC. Translating gives CASSVELDISGANVLTF. The full variable domain, its missing parts supplied by reference TRBV9 and TRBJ2-6, is DSGVTQTPKHLITATGQRVTLRCSPRSGDLSVYWYQQSLDQGLQFLIQYYNGEERAKGNILERFSAQQFPDLHSELNLSSLELGDSALYFCASSVELDISGANVLTFGAGSRLTVL.

This chain links TRBV7-9 with TRBJ2-7, with 10 bases aligning to TRBD1. CDR3 length: 15 amino acids. J was trimmed by 4 bases and V by 5 bases; bases with no gene match: 8. Germline values: CDR1 SEHNR, CDR2 FQNEAQ (reference sequence). In nucleotides, the CDR3 is TGTGCCAGCAGCGTTGGGACAGGGGAAGTTTACGAGCAGTACTTC. Translated: CASSVGTGEVYEQYF.

The chain carries TRBV6-5 and TRBJ2-7; 7 bases align to TRBD2. CDR1 is MNHEY, CDR2 SVGAGI, per germline. This CDR3 region has 14 residues. The V and J ends lost 2 bases and 3 bases, in that order; junction bases with no gene match: 4. Here the CDR3 reads CASSYGGGSYEQYF. The CDR3 DNA follows: TGTGCCAGCAGTTACGGTGGCGGGAGCTACGAGCAGTACTTC.

V gene TRBV6-5 combines with J gene TRBJ1-5, with D perhaps TRBD1 (5 bases). Per germline, CDR1 MNHEY and CDR2 SVGAGI. V lost 10 bases, J lost 5 bases, and 18 bases lay in between. The CDR3 has 14 residues. CDR3 in DNA: TGTGCCACATCCAGGGTGCCGTCCGATCAGCCCCAGCATTTT. The encoded protein is CATSRVPSDQPQHF.

Note on this clone: Other DNA sequences in this specimen translate into the identical CDR3. CDR3 in DNA: TGTGCCAGCAGTTACTCGAGAGGTTCAGGGGGCTACACCTTC. Its protein product is CASSYSRGSGGYTF. The genes are TRBV6-5 and TRBJ1-2; D perhaps matches TRBD1 (5 bases). The ends were cut back, 0 bases at V and 8 bases at J, with 13 bases in the middle. CDR1 MNHEY and CDR2 SVGAGI come from the germline V gene. This CDR3 contains 14 residues.

The chain combines TRBV4-2 with TRBJ1-5, with 10 bases matching TRBD1. From germline, CDR1 is LGHNA and CDR2 YNFKEQ. This CDR3 contains 17 residues. Trimming took 1 base from V and 8 from J; bases not matched to a gene: 11. DNA for the CDR3: TGTGCCAGCAGCCAAGGGACAGGGGGATACCGCGGGGAGCCCCAGCATTTT. Its translation: CASSQGTGGYRGEPQHF.